The next 18 T cell receptor beta chains were all read from a single sample in a study of OX40 agonist ivuxolimab in advanced cancers. Data came from immunoSEQ multiplex PCR; TCRdb stores just in-frame clones and leaves some out. The sample holds roughly 61,000 clones; 70% to 90% are singletons and the top ten take 0.76%. The starting material was CD4+ or CD8+ T cells sorted from blood, obtained in a trial of the OX40 agonist ivuxolimab. These receptors were collected from an adult with an advanced solid tumor such as melanoma, head and neck, liver or kidney cancer.

The chain uses TRBV19 and TRBJ1-4; D is unresolved. Germline lookup yields CDR1 LNHDA and CDR2 SQIVND (reference sequence). The CDR3 covers 13 residues. The germline V and J ends were trimmed by 6 bases and 7 bases, with 12 bases remaining between them. DNA of the CDR3: TGTGCCAGTAGACCTCGACAACGTGAAAAACTGTTTTTT. It is translated as CASRPRQREKLFF.

This sequence joins TRBV9 and TRBJ1-5, with no clear D. Germline CDR1 reads SGDLS; CDR2 reads YYNGEE. The CDR3 spans 13 residues. V was pared by 0 bases and J by 5 bases, with 6 bases between. The CDR3 loop is CASSVDVYQPQHF. The CDR3 DNA follows: TGTGCCAGCAGCGTAGACGTGTATCAGCCCCAGCATTTT.

V is TRBV7-6 and J is TRBJ1-6; TRBD1 aligns across 7 bases. CDR1 and CDR2 (germline): SGHVS, FNYEAQ. The CDR3 has 15 amino acids. V gave up 5 bases and J gave up 7 bases; unmatched junction bases: 8. For the CDR3, the DNA is TGTGCCAGCAGCCCCAGAACAGGGGTCAATTCACCCCTCCACTTT. It encodes CASSPRTGVNSPLHF.

The chain combines TRBV10-3 with TRBJ2-1; 14 bases fit TRBD2. Germline V gives CDR1 ENHRY, CDR2 SYGVKD. The CDR3 contains 13 residues. J gave up 10 bases and V 11 bases, and 7 bases lay outside the gene matches. In DNA, the CDR3 is TGTGCCCTAAGGGGACTAGCGGGAGAGGAGCAGTTCTTC. It is translated as CALRGLAGEEQFF.

The chain uses TRBV12-5 and TRBJ1-2; TRBD1 agrees at 10 bases. The J segment lost 1 base and the V segment lost 5 bases, leaving 4 bases of the junction unmatched. The CDR3 totals 15 residues. Germline V CDR1 and CDR2: LGHNT, FRNRAP. The CDR3 coding sequence is TGTGCTAGTGGTACCGGGACAGGGGTTAACTATGGCTACACCTTC. This sequence encodes CASGTGTGVNYGYTF.

The rearrangement uses TRBV11-2 and TRBJ2-7; maybe TRBD1 (5 bases). Trimming removed 1 base at V and 2 bases at J, with 6 bases between. Per the germline V gene, CDR1 is SGHAT and CDR2 is FQNNGV. The CDR3 covers 13 residues. The CDR3 DNA is TGTGCCAGCAGCTTAGTACAGGCCTACGAGCAGTACTTC. Its protein is CASSLVQAYEQYF.

The chain is built from TRBV11-3 and TRBJ2-3; D remains unclear. Germline V gives CDR1 SGHNT, CDR2 YENEEA. V was cut by 4 bases and J by 1 base, with 6 bases left in between. The CDR3 is made up of 13 amino acids. CDR3 DNA sequence: TGTGCCAGCAGCTCCGGTGGCACAGATACGCAGTATTTT. The encoded protein is CASSSGGTDTQYF.

The chain recombines TRBV29-1 with TRBJ1-2; TRBD1 matches 10 bases. Unmatched junction bases numbered 4, after V lost 4 bases and J lost 5 bases. The CDR3 spans 13 residues. Germline loops: CDR1 SQVTM, CDR2 ANQGSEA. CDR3 region: CSVGDRGPYGYTF. CDR3 bases: TGCAGCGTTGGCGACAGGGGGCCGTATGGCTACACCTTC.

This chain connects TRBV5-6 to TRBJ2-7; D is undetermined. The germline gives CDR1 SGHDT, CDR2 YYEEEE. This CDR3 comprises 12 residues. V was trimmed by 1 base and J by 0 bases, leaving 2 bases between them. Written as DNA, the CDR3 is TGTGCCAGCAGCTTGACCTCCTACGAGCAGTACTTC. Amino acid sequence: CASSLTSYEQYF.

The chain recombines TRBV30 with TRBJ1-1, with TRBD1 as a possible D gene (5 bases). Germline V gives CDR1 GTSNPN, CDR2 SVGIG (reference sequence). This CDR3 comprises 13 residues. The V and J ends lost 7 bases and 1 base respectively, with 13 bases between them. The CDR3 sequence: CASVWGRNTEAFF. The CDR3 nucleotides read TGTGCCTCGGTGTGGGGCAGGAACACTGAAGCTTTCTTT.

V gene TRBV18 combines with J gene TRBJ1-1; perhaps TRBD1 as D (5 bases). The V end lost 3 bases, the J end lost 4 bases, and 12 bases lay between the germline ends. The CDR3 consists of 14 residues. CDR1 is KGHSH, CDR2 LQKENI, per germline. CDR3 bases: TGTGCCAGCTCACCTCGGGACGATGGCACTGAAGCTTTCTTT. This codes for CASSPRDDGTEAFF.

This chain joins TRBV29-1 and TRBJ1-1, with D unresolved. V shed 7 bases and J shed 7 bases, with 13 bases lying between them. This CDR3 region has 11 residues. The germline V gene has CDR1 SQVTM and CDR2 ANQGSEA. The CDR3 region has the DNA TGCAGCGGGGTTAGGTCTTTTGAAGCTTTCTTT. This encodes CSGVRSFEAFF.

The rearrangement joins TRBV6-4 to TRBJ1-1; D gene uncertain. This CDR3 has 13 residues. The germline CDR1 and CDR2 sequences are MRHNA and SNTAGT. Trimming left V 8 bases short and J 1 base short, with 11 bases between. The CDR3 loop reads CASSLQTNTEAFF. The CDR3 DNA is TGTGCCAGCTCCCTTCAGACGAACACTGAAGCTTTCTTT.

The V call is TRBV7-2, the J call TRBJ2-5; D remains unclear. Trimming removed 5 bases at V and 1 base at J, with 20 bases between. The CDR3 totals 17 residues. Germline V lookup: CDR1 SGHTA, CDR2 FQGNSA. In nucleotides, the CDR3 is TGTGCCAGCAGCCCGGAGTGGGATGGACGGCCCCAAGAGACCCAGTACTTC. Its protein is CASSPEWDGRPQETQYF.

The chain employs TRBV13 and TRBJ1-2; a possible D gene is TRBD1 (6 bases). Germline assignment: CDR1 PRHDT and CDR2 FYEKMQ (reference sequence). V lost 4 bases, J lost 3 bases, and 9 bases lay in between. The CDR3 runs to 13 residues. CDR3 DNA: TGTGCCAGCAGCTCCAGGGGATACTATGGCTACACCTTC. Protein: CASSSRGYYGYTF.

The chain is built from TRBV9 and TRBJ1-2; D not resolved. Germline assignment: CDR1 SGDLS and CDR2 YYNGEE. CDR3 length: 12 amino acids. The V and J ends lost 3 bases and 7 bases respectively, with 10 bases between them. The CDR3 loop is CASSGDRGGYTF. Here the CDR3 DNA reads TGTGCCAGCAGCGGTGACCGGGGTGGCTACACCTTC.

The rearrangement joins TRBV6-1 to TRBJ2-7, with D unclear. Germline values: CDR1 MNHNS, CDR2 SASEGT. The CDR3 has 13 residues. V shed 9 bases and J shed 0 bases, with 12 bases lying between them. The CDR3 reads CASISVNSYEQYF. The CDR3 DNA is TGTGCCAGTATCTCGGTCAACTCCTACGAGCAGTACTTC.

The rearrangement uses TRBV7-9 and TRBJ2-3; D possibly corresponds to TRBD1 (7 bases). The CDR3 has 15 amino acids. Germline-derived CDR1 and CDR2 are SEHNR and FQNEAQ (reference sequence). V shed 2 bases and J shed 1 base, with 10 bases lying between them. This CDR3 reads CASSLQGGGTDTQYF. The CDR3 DNA is TGTGCCAGCAGCTTACAGGGGGGTGGCACAGATACGCAGTATTTT.